One sample yielded the 13 T cell receptor beta chains listed below, sequenced in a study of T cell responses to AZD1222 COVID-19 vaccine (dated by TCRdb to the early 2020s). The library relied on the immunoSEQ multiplex PCR assay. TCRdb took over this immuneACCESS table, retaining in-frame rearrangements with V and J assigned. Such tables are incomplete; in checked studies, under half of the missing clones stem from an unresolved V gene, and the remainder is unexplained. This sample holds 95,000 to 150,000 clones; roughly 88% were observed only once. Roughly 5.4% of the sample goes to the ten largest clones. The label giving this sample's time point can be read as: baseline before first vaccination. The material was peripheral blood, obtained on day 0 of AZD1222 vaccination. Receptors were obtained from an adult in good health.

The V gene is TRBV7-2, the J gene TRBJ2-5, with a weak D call TRBD1 (5 bases). Looked up from germline, CDR1 is SGHTA and CDR2 is FQGNSA. The V end was cut by 4 bases, the J end by 3 bases, with 18 bases between. This CDR3 spans 16 amino acids. The DNA for the CDR3 is TGTGCCAGCAGCTCCCGAAGGGGTGGCGGCGAAGAGACCCAGTACTTC. Protein product: CASSSRRGGGEETQYF.

The rearrangement links TRBV29-1 to TRBJ2-3; maybe TRBD2 (6 bases). The CDR3 has 13 residues. The V gene lost 0 bases and the J gene lost 3 bases, with 7 bases spanning the gap. Per the germline V gene, CDR1 is SQVTM and CDR2 is ANQGSEA. CDR3 sequence reads: CSVEEGGTDTQYF. The CDR3 region has the DNA TGCAGCGTTGAAGAAGGAGGGACAGATACGCAGTATTTT.

In this sample, this clone turned up once. The chain combines TRBV7-6 with TRBJ2-5; no firm D call. V was cut by 5 bases and J by 5 bases, with 18 bases left in between. The CDR3 contains 15 residues. Germline CDR1 SGHVS, CDR2 FNYEAQ. The CDR3 coding sequence is TGTGCCAGCAGCCCCCGACAAGCCTCAGAGGAGACCCAGTACTTC. Translating gives CASSPRQASEETQYF.

This chain links TRBV9 with TRBJ2-2, with TRBD1 matching over 10 bases. The length of the CDR3 is 17 residues. V shed 4 bases, J shed 4 bases, and the junction held 10 bases outside the gene matches. The germline V gene encodes CDR1 SGDLS and CDR2 YYNGEE. The CDR3 protein is CASSPRTGGLGTGELFF. The CDR3 DNA reads TGTGCCAGCAGCCCCAGGACAGGGGGATTGGGCACCGGGGAGCTGTTTTTT.

This clone appeared a single time. The V call is TRBV12-1, the J call TRBJ2-7. TRBV12-1 is a documented pseudogene. The CDR3 has 13 amino acids. The CDR3 loop is CATYEWGSYEQYF. The CDR3 nucleotides read TGTGCCACGTATGAGTGGGGCTCCTACGAGCAGTACTTC.

J is TRBJ2-1 and V is TRBV14, with 10 bases fitting TRBD2. Losses at the gene ends were 4 bases for V and 8 bases for J; bases not matched to a gene: 5. The CDR3 has 14 residues. Germline loops: CDR1 SGHDN, CDR2 FVKESK. CDR3 DNA: TGTGCCAGCAGCCGGACTAGCGGCTGGGATGAGCAGTTCTTC. Encoded protein: CASSRTSGWDEQFF.

This clone came up once. This chain connects TRBV15 to TRBJ1-5, with D perhaps matching TRBD1 (5 bases). V lost 0 bases to trimming and J lost 0 bases, with 12 bases between them. CDR3 length: 17 residues. Germline loops: CDR1 LNHNV, CDR2 YYDKDF (reference sequence). The CDR3, as DNA: TGTGCCACCAGCAGAGAAATAACAGGAGGTAGCAATCAGCCCCAGCATTTT. As protein: CATSREITGGSNQPQHF.

The chain combines TRBV7-8 with TRBJ1-1; TRBD1 is a possible D gene (5 bases). CDR1 is SGHVS, CDR2 FQNEAQ, per germline. V was pared by 5 bases and J by 1 base, with 14 bases between. The CDR3 has 15 amino acids. The CDR3 is CASSAPGLANTEAFF. The CDR3 DNA sequence: TGTGCCAGCAGCGCCCCGGGACTGGCGAACACTGAAGCTTTCTTT.

As DNA, the CDR3 is TGTGCCAGCAGCCAACAACCGGGACAGGGGTTAGGTGTACGGGCTTTCTTT. Protein product: CASSQQPGQGLGVRAFF. The chain links TRBV3-1 (or the pseudogene TRBV3-2) to TRBJ1-1; 10 nucleotides line up with TRBD1. V was clipped by 2 bases and J by 11 bases; unmatched bases: 17. The CDR3 runs to 17 residues. Germline lookup yields CDR1 LGHDT and CDR2 YNNKEL (reference sequence).

The chain joins TRBV9 to TRBJ2-7, with TRBD1 as a possible D gene (6 bases). The V gene lost 0 bases and the J gene lost 6 bases, with 16 bases spanning the gap. The CDR3 extends over 15 amino acids. Germline loops: CDR1 SGDLS, CDR2 YYNGEE. CDR3 loop: CASSVEAGVVGEQYF. Written as DNA, the CDR3 is TGTGCCAGCAGCGTAGAAGCAGGGGTTGTCGGCGAGCAGTACTTC. The complete variable domain, with remaining parts taken from reference TRBV9 and TRBJ2-7, reads DSGVTQTPKHLITATGQRVTLRCSPRSGDLSVYWYQQSLDQGLQFLIQYYNGEERAKGNILERFSAQQFPDLHSELNLSSLELGDSALYFCASSVEAGVVGEQYFGPGTRLTVT.

The chain combines TRBV11-3 with TRBJ2-2, with D unclear. The CDR3 sequence is 14 residues long. Trimming stripped 2 bases from V and 5 bases from J, with 9 bases between. In germline, CDR1 is SGHNT, CDR2 YENEEA. The CDR3 sequence is CASSLNPGTGELFF. The CDR3, as DNA: TGTGCCAGCAGCTTAAACCCTGGGACCGGGGAGCTGTTTTTT.

The chain couples TRBV10-3 to TRBJ2-1; TRBD1 matches 8 bases. This CDR3 comprises 14 residues. The V and J ends lost 5 bases and 3 bases, in that order; junction bases with no gene match: 3. Looked up from germline, CDR1 is ENHRY and CDR2 is SYGVKD. CDR3 sequence: CAISPGQDYNEQFF. In DNA, the CDR3 is TGTGCCATCAGTCCGGGACAGGACTACAATGAGCAGTTCTTC.

V is TRBV30 and J is TRBJ1-2; D unclear. Deletions cut 5 bases from V and 5 bases from J, with 9 bases between. Looked up from germline, CDR1 is GTSNPN and CDR2 is SVGIG (reference sequence). The CDR3 length is 11 residues. In DNA, the CDR3 is TGTGCCTGGGGCGGTCTTTATGGCTACACCTTC. It specifies CAWGGLYGYTF. Complete variable domain (other parts from reference TRBV30 and TRBJ1-2): SQTIHQWPATLVQPVGSPLSLECTVEGTSNPNLYWYRQAAGRGLQLLFYSVGIGQISSEVPQNLSASRPQDRQFILSSKKLLLSDSGFYLCAWGGLYGYTFGSGTRLTVV.